The source of this T cell receptor (beta chain) is a study of T-cell memory formation after mild COVID-19. TCRdb passed the 5' RACE reads through MiXCR, listing each CDR3 protein once. The profile covers roughly 120,000 distinct CDR3 sequences, with 16% appearing a single time and 14% taken by the ten largest. The receptor's source is an adult woman who had mild COVID-19 (a few samples of this study predate the infection). Cell type and time point are not known. Sequencing used PBMCs or a T cell subset sorted from them (not recorded which).

This CDR3 reads CASSPGTGEGYGYTF. In DNA, the CDR3 is TGCGCCAGCAGCCCGGGGACAGGGGAGGGCTATGGCTACACCTTC. J is TRBJ1-2 and V is TRBV5-1; 10 positions agree with TRBD1. There are 15 residues in the CDR3. V lost 4 bases, J lost 4 bases, and 7 bases stayed unmatched. Germline lookup yields CDR1 SGHRS and CDR2 YFSETQ. The complete variable domain, with remaining parts taken from reference TRBV5-1 and TRBJ1-2, reads KAGVTQTPRYLIKTRGQQVTLSCSPISGHRSVSWYQQTPGQGLQFLFEYFSETQRNKGNFPGRFSGRQFSNSRSEMNVSTLELGDSALYLCASSPGTGEGYGYTFGSGTRLTVV.